The 14 T cell receptor beta chains given below trace back to one sample, sequenced in a study of radiotherapy plus CTLA-4 blockade in lung cancer. Using immunoSEQ multiplex PCR, the repertoire was profiled, and TCRdb retains in-frame clones only, with some absent. This sample has tens of thousands of clones, with more than 75% found just once. This specimen consisted of peripheral blood, obtained from a patient treated with radiotherapy plus ipilimumab. These receptors were taken from a human donor with non-small cell lung cancer who had a complete response to radiotherapy plus ipilimumab.

This rearrangement joins TRBV30 to TRBJ1-5; unclear D gene. Between the trimmed V and J ends, which lost 0 bases and 4 bases, there was a span of 10 bases. The CDR3 length is 14 residues. In germline, CDR1 is GTSNPN, CDR2 SVGIG (reference sequence). CDR3 DNA sequence: TGTGCCTGGAGTGTACTAGACGGGAATCAGCCCCAGCATTTT. Translated, it gives CAWSVLDGNQPQHF.

The V call is TRBV7-6, the J call TRBJ2-2; maybe TRBD1 (6 bases). This CDR3 spans 13 amino acids. CDR1 and CDR2 (germline): SGHVS, FNYEAQ. Trimming pared 5 bases from V and 6 bases from J, leaving 10 bases between. The CDR3 nucleotides are TGTGCCAGCAGCCACCCAGGGGCCGGGGAGCTGTTTTTT. This encodes CASSHPGAGELFF.

CDR3 region: CASSSDRGGNSNQPQHF. The CDR3 region has the DNA TGTGCCAGCAGCTCCGACAGGGGGGGAAACAGCAATCAGCCCCAGCATTTT. The chain combines TRBV27 with TRBJ1-5; 9 nucleotides line up with TRBD1. After removal of 6 bases from V and 1 base from J, the junction contained 10 bases not matched to a gene. The CDR3 extends over 17 amino acids. The germline CDR1 and CDR2 sequences are MNHEY and SMNVEV (reference sequence).

This chain connects TRBV28 to TRBJ1-2; perhaps TRBD1 as D (5 bases). The V gene's germline CDR1 is MDHEN and CDR2 SYDVKM. The CDR3 spans 13 residues. Trimming cost V 6 bases and J 5 bases, with 13 bases left between them. The CDR3 spells CASRDGRGYGYTF. The CDR3 coding sequence is TGTGCCAGCAGGGACGGCCGGGGGTATGGCTACACCTTC.

The chain couples TRBV27 to TRBJ1-2; unclear D gene. The ends were cut back, 6 bases at V and 6 bases at J, with 20 bases in the middle. The germline gives CDR1 MNHEY, CDR2 SMNVEV (reference sequence). There are 15 residues in the CDR3. The CDR3 DNA sequence: TGTGCCAGCAGCACTACCCAATGGACTGTCGATGGCTACACCTTC. Its protein product is CASSTTQWTVDGYTF.

This clone turned up a few times. The V gene is TRBV18, the J gene TRBJ2-3; D is perhaps TRBD2 (5 bases). The V end lost 3 bases, the J end lost 0 bases, and 10 bases lay between the germline ends. Germline V gives CDR1 KGHSH, CDR2 LQKENI. The CDR3 contains 15 residues. DNA for the CDR3: TGTGCCAGCTCACCCGCTAGCACTAGCACAGATACGCAGTATTTT. Translation: CASSPASTSTDTQYF.

On this clone itself: The same CDR3 also results from other DNA sequences found in this sample. The chain combines TRBV5-6 with TRBJ2-3; D not certain. Germline CDR1 is SGHDT and CDR2 is YYEEEE. The V gene lost 2 bases and the J gene lost 5 bases, with 3 bases spanning the gap. The CDR3 length is 11 residues. CDR3 region: CASSFQDTQYF. DNA of the CDR3: TGTGCCAGCAGCTTCCAAGATACGCAGTATTTT.

V usage is TRBV27 and J usage is TRBJ2-2; 8 nucleotides line up with TRBD1. The CDR3 sequence is 17 residues long. J gave up 5 bases and V 2 bases, and 10 bases lay outside the gene matches. Germline loops: CDR1 MNHEY, CDR2 SMNVEV (reference sequence). DNA for the CDR3: TGTGCCAGCAGTTTAGCCCCCCAGGGGGCAGGGACCGGGGAGCTGTTTTTT. Its protein is CASSLAPQGAGTGELFF.

V gene TRBV5-4 combines with J gene TRBJ2-3, with D unclear. Germline CDR1 is SGHNT and CDR2 is YYREEE (reference sequence). The CDR3 sequence is 13 residues long. The ends were cut back, 4 bases at V and 0 bases at J, with 6 bases in the middle. In DNA, the CDR3 is TGTGCCAGCAGCCCAACTAGCACAGATACGCAGTATTTT. Encoded protein: CASSPTSTDTQYF.

The count of this clone is one. As DNA, the CDR3 is TGCGCCAGCAGCTTAACTCTAGCGGGAGGGGATACGCAGTATTTT. This encodes CASSLTLAGGDTQYF. The gene calls are TRBV5-1 and TRBJ2-3, with 12 positions matching TRBD2. V dropped 2 bases and J dropped 6; count of bases not matched to a gene: 4. This CDR3 is 15 amino acids long. Germline CDR1 reads SGHRS; CDR2 reads YFSETQ.

This sequence joins TRBV25-1 and TRBJ1-2, with 7 bases lining up with TRBD1. The CDR3 totals 14 residues. V was clipped by 2 bases and J by 8 bases; unmatched bases: 8. Germline V gives CDR1 MGHDK, CDR2 SYGVNS. CDR3: CASSEPTGTRGYTF. The CDR3 DNA reads as TGTGCCAGCAGTGAACCGACAGGGACGAGGGGCTACACCTTC.

This chain uses TRBV5-1 with TRBJ2-3; the match to TRBD2 covers 7 bases. Germline V gives CDR1 SGHRS, CDR2 YFSETQ. With 4 bases clipped from V and 0 bases from J, the junction kept 5 bases outside the gene matches. The CDR3 contains 15 residues. The CDR3 coding sequence is TGCGCCAGCAGCGCCCTAGCGGCTAGCACAGATACGCAGTATTTT. Its translation is CASSALAASTDTQYF. Full variable domain (outside the CDR3, taken from reference TRBV5-1 and TRBJ2-3): KAGVTQTPRYLIKTRGQQVTLSCSPISGHRSVSWYQQTPGQGLQFLFEYFSETQRNKGNFPGRFSGRQFSNSRSEMNVSTLELGDSALYLCASSALAASTDTQYFGPGTRLTVL.

This sequence joins TRBV5-6 and TRBJ2-6; possible D gene TRBD2, 5 bases. The germline V and J ends were trimmed by 4 bases and 0 bases, with 17 bases remaining between them. CDR3 length equals 18 residues. Germline loops: CDR1 SGHDT, CDR2 YYEEEE. The CDR3 loop is CASSPPWRPSSGANVLTF. The DNA for the CDR3 is TGTGCCAGCAGCCCCCCCTGGAGGCCCTCCTCTGGGGCCAACGTCCTGACTTTC.

This clone was detected once. The chain carries TRBV27 and TRBJ1-5; 8 positions agree with TRBD1. V dropped 4 bases and J dropped 4; count of bases not matched to a gene: 12. This CDR3 comprises 17 residues. Germline CDR1 reads MNHEY; CDR2 reads SMNVEV (reference sequence). The DNA for the CDR3 is TGTGCCAGCAGTTCACTCCTAGGGACAGGAACAAATCAGCCCCAGCATTTT. This sequence encodes CASSSLLGTGTNQPQHF.